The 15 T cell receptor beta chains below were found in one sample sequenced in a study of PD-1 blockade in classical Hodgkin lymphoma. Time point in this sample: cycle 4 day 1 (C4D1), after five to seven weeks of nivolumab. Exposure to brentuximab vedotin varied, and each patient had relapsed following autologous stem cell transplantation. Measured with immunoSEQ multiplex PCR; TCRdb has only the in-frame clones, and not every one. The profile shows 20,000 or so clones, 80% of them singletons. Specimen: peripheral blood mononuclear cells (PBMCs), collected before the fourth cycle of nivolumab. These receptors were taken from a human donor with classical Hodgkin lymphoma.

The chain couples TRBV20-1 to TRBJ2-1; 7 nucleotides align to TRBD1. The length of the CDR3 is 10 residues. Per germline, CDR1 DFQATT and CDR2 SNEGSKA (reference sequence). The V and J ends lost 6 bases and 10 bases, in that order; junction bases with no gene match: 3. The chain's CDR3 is CSAKQGEQFF. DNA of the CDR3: TGCAGTGCCAAACAGGGGGAGCAGTTCTTC.

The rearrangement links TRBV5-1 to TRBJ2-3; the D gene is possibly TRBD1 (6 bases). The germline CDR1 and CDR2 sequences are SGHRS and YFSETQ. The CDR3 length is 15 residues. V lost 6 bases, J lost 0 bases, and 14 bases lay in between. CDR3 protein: CASKGVTGSTDTQYF. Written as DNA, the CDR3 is TGCGCCAGCAAGGGGGTGACTGGGAGCACAGATACGCAGTATTTT.

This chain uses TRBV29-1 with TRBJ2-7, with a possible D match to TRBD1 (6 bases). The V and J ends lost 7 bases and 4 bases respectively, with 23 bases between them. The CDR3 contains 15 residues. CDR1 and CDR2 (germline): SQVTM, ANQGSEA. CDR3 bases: TGCAGCGCTCGAAGACATAACAGGGTTGGGTACGAGCAGTACTTC. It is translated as CSARRHNRVGYEQYF.

CDR3 protein: CASSSRDYSYEQYF. CDR3 nucleotides: TGTGCCAGCAGCTCCCGGGACTATTCCTACGAGCAGTACTTC. The rearrangement joins TRBV5-4 to TRBJ2-7; TRBD2 agrees at 7 bases. This CDR3 region has 14 residues. J was trimmed by 1 base and V by 3 bases; bases with no gene match: 4. Per the germline V gene, CDR1 is SGHNT and CDR2 is YYREEE (reference sequence).

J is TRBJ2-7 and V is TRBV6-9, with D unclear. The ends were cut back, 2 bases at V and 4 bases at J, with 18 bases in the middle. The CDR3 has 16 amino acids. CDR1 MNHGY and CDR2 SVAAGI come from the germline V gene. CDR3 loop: CASSYRVGQLPYEQYF. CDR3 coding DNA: TGTGCCAGCAGTTATCGGGTTGGGCAGCTTCCTTACGAGCAGTACTTC.

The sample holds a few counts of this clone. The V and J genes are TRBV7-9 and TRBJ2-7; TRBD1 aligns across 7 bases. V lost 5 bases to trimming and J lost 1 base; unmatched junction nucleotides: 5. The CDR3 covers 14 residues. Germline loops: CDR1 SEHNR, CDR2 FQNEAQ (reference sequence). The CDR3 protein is CASSPGTVSYEQYF. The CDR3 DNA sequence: TGTGCCAGCAGCCCCGGGACAGTATCCTACGAGCAGTACTTC.

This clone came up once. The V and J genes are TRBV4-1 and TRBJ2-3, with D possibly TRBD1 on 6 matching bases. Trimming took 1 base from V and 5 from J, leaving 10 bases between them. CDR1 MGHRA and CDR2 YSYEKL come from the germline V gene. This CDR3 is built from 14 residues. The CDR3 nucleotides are TGCGCCAGCAGCCAAGGGACAGTGGGAGATACGCAGTATTTT. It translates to CASSQGTVGDTQYF.

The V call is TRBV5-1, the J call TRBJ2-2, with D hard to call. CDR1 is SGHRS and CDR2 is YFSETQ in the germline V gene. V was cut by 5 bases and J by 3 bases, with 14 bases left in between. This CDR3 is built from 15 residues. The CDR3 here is CASSFGQRYTGELFF. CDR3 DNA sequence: TGCGCCAGCAGTTTTGGGCAGCGATACACCGGGGAGCTGTTTTTT.

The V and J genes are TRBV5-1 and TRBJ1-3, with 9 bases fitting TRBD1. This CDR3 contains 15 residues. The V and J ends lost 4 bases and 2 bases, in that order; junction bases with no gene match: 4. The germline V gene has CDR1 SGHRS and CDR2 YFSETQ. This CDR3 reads CASSGQGLPGNTIYF. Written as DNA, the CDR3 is TGCGCCAGCAGCGGACAGGGGCTTCCTGGAAACACCATATATTTT.

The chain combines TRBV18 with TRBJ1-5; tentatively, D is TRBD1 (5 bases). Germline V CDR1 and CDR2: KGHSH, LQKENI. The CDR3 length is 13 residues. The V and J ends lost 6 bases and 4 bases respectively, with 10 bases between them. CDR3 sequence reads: CASSTGANQPQHF. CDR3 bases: TGTGCCAGCTCTACCGGGGCGAATCAGCCCCAGCATTTT. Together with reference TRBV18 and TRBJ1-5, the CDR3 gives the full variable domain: NAGVMQNPRHLVRRRGQEARLRCSPMKGHSHVYWYRQLPEEGLKFMVYLQKENIIDESGMPKERFSAEFPKEGPSILRIQQVVRGDSAAYFCASSTGANQPQHFGDGTRLSIL.

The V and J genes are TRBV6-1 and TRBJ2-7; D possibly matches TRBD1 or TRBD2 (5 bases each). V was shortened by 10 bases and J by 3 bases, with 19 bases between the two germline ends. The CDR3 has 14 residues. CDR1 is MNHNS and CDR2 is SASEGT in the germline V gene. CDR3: CATFPGTGLYEQYF. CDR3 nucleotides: TGTGCCACCTTCCCCGGGACGGGCCTCTACGAGCAGTACTTC.

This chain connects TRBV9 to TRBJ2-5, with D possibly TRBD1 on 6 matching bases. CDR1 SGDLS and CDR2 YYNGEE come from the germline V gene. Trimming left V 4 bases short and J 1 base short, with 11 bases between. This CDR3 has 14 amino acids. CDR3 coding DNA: TGTGCCAGCAGCACAGGGATTGGCCAAGAGACCCAGTACTTC. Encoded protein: CASSTGIGQETQYF.

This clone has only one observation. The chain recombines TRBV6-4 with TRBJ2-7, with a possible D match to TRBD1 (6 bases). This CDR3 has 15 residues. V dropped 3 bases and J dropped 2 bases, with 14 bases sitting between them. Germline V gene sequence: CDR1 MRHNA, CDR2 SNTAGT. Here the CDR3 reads CASSESGEGAYEQYF. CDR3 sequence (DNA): TGTGCCAGCAGTGAGTCAGGGGAAGGGGCCTACGAGCAGTACTTC.

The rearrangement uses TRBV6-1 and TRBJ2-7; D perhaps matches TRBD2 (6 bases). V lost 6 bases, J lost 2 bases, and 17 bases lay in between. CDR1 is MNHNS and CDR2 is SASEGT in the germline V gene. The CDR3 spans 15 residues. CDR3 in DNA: TGTGCCAGCAGGGCCCCATGGGACTCACCCTACGAGCAGTACTTC. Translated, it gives CASRAPWDSPYEQYF.

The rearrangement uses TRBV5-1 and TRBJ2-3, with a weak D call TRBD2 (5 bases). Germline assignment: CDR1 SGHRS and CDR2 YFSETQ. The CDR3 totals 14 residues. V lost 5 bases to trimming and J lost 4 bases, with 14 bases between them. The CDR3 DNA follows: TGCGCCAGCAGTGAGGTGACTAATGCAGATACGCAGTATTTT. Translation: CASSEVTNADTQYF.